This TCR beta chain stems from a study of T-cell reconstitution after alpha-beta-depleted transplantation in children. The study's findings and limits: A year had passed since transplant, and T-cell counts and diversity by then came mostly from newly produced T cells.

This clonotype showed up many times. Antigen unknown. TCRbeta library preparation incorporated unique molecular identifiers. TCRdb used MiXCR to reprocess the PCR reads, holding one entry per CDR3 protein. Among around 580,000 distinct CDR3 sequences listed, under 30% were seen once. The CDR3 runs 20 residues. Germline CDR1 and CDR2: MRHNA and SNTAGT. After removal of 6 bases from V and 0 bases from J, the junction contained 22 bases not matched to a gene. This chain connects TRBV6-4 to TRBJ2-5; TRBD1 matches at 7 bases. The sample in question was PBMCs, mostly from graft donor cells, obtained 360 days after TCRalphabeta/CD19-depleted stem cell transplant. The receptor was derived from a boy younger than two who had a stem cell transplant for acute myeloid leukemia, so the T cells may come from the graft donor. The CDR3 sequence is CASSLRGPWSLQGYQETQYF. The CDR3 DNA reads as TGTGCCAGCAGCCTAAGGGGCCCTTGGTCTTTACAGGGGTACCAAGAGACCCAGTACTTC.